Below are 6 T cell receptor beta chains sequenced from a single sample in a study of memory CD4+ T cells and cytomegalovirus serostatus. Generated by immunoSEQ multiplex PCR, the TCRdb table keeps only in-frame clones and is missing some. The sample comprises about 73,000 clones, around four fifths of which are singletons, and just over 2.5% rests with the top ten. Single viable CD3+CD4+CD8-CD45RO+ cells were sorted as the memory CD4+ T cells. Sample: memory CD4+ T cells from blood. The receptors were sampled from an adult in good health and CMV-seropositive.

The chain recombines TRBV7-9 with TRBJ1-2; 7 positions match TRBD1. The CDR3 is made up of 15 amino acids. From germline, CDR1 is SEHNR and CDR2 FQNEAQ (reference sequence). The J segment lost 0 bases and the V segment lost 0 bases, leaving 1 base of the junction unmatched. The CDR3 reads CASSLAQGANYGYTF. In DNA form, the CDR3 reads TGTGCCAGCAGCTTAGCCCAGGGGGCTAACTATGGCTACACCTTC.

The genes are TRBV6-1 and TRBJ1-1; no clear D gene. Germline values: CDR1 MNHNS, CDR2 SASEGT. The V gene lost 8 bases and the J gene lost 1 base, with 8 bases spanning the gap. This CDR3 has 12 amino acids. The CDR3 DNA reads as TGTGCCAGCGTCGATAGGAACACTGAAGCTTTCTTT. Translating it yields CASVDRNTEAFF.

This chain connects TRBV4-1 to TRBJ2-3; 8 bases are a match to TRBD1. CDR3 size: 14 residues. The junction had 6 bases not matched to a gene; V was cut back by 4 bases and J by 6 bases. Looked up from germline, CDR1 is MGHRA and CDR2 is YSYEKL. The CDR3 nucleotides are TGCGCCAGCAGCCTAACAGGGGGAATGGATACGCAGTATTTT. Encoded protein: CASSLTGGMDTQYF.

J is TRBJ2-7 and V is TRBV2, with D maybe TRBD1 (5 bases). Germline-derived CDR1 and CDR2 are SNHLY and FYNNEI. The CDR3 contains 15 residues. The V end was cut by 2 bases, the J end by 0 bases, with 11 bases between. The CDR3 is CASSERTIGSYEQYF. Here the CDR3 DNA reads TGTGCCAGCAGTGAAAGGACAATTGGCTCCTACGAGCAGTACTTC.

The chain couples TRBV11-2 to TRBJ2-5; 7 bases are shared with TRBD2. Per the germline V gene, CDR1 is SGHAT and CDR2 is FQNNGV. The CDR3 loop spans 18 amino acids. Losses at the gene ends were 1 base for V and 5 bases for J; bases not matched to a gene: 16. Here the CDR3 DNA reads TGTGCCAGCAGCTTAGGTGTGGACGCTAGAGGGGAGGGGGAGACCCAGTACTTC. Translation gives CASSLGVDARGEGETQYF.

CDR3 bases: TGTGCCAGCGAATCCTCTGGGGCCAACGTCCTGACTTTC. Translated: CASESSGANVLTF. The J gene is TRBJ2-6, the V gene TRBV25-1; unclear D gene. Germline CDR1 is MGHDK and CDR2 is SYGVNS. CDR3 length: 13 amino acids. V lost 8 bases and J 0 bases, leaving 5 bases between the germline ends. The full variable domain, its missing parts supplied by reference TRBV25-1 and TRBJ2-6, is EADIYQTPRYLVIGTGKKITLECSQTMGHDKMYWYQQDPGMELHLIHYSYGVNSTEKGDLSSESTVSRIRTEHFPLTLESARPSHTSQYLCASESSGANVLTFGAGSRLTVL.